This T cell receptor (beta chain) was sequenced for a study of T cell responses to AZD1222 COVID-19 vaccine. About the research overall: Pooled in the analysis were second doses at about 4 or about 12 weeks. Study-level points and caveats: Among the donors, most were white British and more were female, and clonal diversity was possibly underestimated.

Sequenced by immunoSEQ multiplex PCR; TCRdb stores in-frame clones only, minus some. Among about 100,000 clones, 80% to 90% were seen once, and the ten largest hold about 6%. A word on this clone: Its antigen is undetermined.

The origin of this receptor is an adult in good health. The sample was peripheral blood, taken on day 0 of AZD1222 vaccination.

This CDR3 is CASSVVDSSGNTIYF. CDR3 nucleotide sequence: TGTGCCAGCAGCGTAGTGGACAGCTCTGGAAACACCATATATTTT. V gene TRBV9 combines with J gene TRBJ1-3, with a tentative D call TRBD1 (6 bases). Germline CDR1 and CDR2: SGDLS and YYNGEE. The CDR3 totals 15 residues. The V and J ends lost 0 bases and 0 bases respectively, with 7 bases between them.